This T cell receptor beta chain derives from a study of T cell changes during pregnancy in multiple sclerosis. TCRdb keeps only in-frame clones here, not all; method: immunoSEQ multiplex PCR. This repertoire shows roughly 40,000 clones, roughly 90% found once; its top ten account for under 10%. Per germline, CDR1 SEHNR and CDR2 FQNEAQ (reference sequence). Unmatched junction bases numbered 20, after V lost 4 bases and J lost 5 bases. This CDR3 has 19 amino acids. The origin of this receptor is a female donor with multiple sclerosis, enrolled in a pregnancy study. The chain joins TRBV7-9 to TRBJ2-1; 7 nucleotides align to TRBD2. Sequences were derived from CD8+ T cells from peripheral blood mononuclear cells, sampled before pregnancy. CDR3 bases: TGTGCCAGCAGCTCGCCCGTGGGACTACAAAAGGGGTTGAACAATGAGCAGTTCTTC. It codes for CASSSPVGLQKGLNNEQFF.